This T cell receptor beta chain was documented in a study of persistence of HIV-infected CD4 T cells. There are 15 residues in the CDR3. Trimming shortened V by 2 bases and J by 8 bases, and 15 bases separated the two germline ends. The germline V gene has CDR1 SNHLY and CDR2 FYNNEI. In its sample, this clone was seen once. Its antigen is undetermined. Cells were stimulated nonspecifically with anti-CD3/anti-CD28 magnetic beads. CD4+ T cells upregulating both CD40 ligand and CD69 were sorted as responding cells. CD8+ T cells were removed from PBMCs prior to stimulation. The libraries were made with immunoSEQ version 4 in survey mode. Assay: immunoSEQ multiplex PCR; the TCRdb copy retains only in-frame clones and omits some. The sample yields 40,000 to 60,000 clones, 80% to 90% seen once.

The chain combines TRBV2 with TRBJ1-4, with a weak D call TRBD1 (6 bases). This TCR was sampled from an adult woman with HIV who was CMV-seropositive. Here the sequenced sample was CD4+ T cells sorted from PBMCs after approximately 19-hour stimulation, taken from a patient who received antiretroviral therapy. The CDR3: CASSEPWGRREKLFF. DNA for the CDR3: TGTGCCAGCAGTGAACCTTGGGGGCGTCGGGAAAAACTGTTTTTT. Combining the CDR3 with reference TRBV2 and TRBJ1-4 gives the whole variable domain EPEVTQTPSHQVTQMGQEVILRCVPISNHLYFYWYRQILGQKVEFLVSFYNNEISEKSEIFDDQFSVERPDGSNFTLKIRSTKLEDSAMYFCASSEPWGRREKLFFGSGTQLSVL.